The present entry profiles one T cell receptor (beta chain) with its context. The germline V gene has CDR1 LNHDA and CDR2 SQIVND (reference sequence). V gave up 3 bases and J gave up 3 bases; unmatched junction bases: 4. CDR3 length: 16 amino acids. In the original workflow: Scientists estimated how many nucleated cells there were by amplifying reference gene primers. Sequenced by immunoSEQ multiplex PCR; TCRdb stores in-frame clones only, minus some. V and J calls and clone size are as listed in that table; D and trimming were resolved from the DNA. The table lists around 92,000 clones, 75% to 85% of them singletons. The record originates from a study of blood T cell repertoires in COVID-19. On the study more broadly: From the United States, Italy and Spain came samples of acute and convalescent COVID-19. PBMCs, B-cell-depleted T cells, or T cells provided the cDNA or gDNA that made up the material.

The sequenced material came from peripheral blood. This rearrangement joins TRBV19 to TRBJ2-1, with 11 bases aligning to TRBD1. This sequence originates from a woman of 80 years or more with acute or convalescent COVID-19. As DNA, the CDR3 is TGTGCCAGTAGTATTCCCGGGACAGGGGGCTACAATGAGCAGTTCTTC. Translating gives CASSIPGTGGYNEQFF.